The 8 T cell receptor beta chains below come from one sample, sequenced in a study of blood T cells in healthy people across ages (dated by TCRdb to between 2014 and 2016). The receptor library was made with 5' RACE. The sequencer was an Illumina HiSeq 2500. A second PCR of roughly 7 to 12 cycles was run with a J-beta primer mix and a sample-barcoded 5' primer. The raw public reads went through TCRdb reprocessing: fastp at Q25, MiXCR clone calling, in-frame beta chains kept. Each record represents a unique CDR3 protein, reported with the most common genes and DNA among its rows. The sample records 730,000 or so distinct CDR3 sequences, approximately 40% of which are singletons. About 32% of the sample is in the top ten clones. Sequenced input: blood. These TCRs come from a man at least 80 years old in good health.

The chain links TRBV7-9 to TRBJ2-7, with D possibly being TRBD1 (6 bases). The DNA end is more similar to TRBJ2-5, so the J call may be wrong. The CDR3 length is 17 residues. Germline V gene lookup returns CDR1 SEHNR and CDR2 FQNEAQ (reference sequence). Here the CDR3 DNA reads TGTGCCAGCAGCCTCTGGGGCAGGGGTAAAGGCGGGGAGACCCAGTACTTC. This codes for CASSLWGRGKGGETQYF.

Comment on this clonotype: Germline and junction disagree at one end, which may indicate a read error. The rearrangement links TRBV7-6 to TRBJ2-3, with 11 bases fitting TRBD2. CDR1 and CDR2 (germline): SGHVS, FNYEAQ. This CDR3 region has 16 residues. In DNA, the CDR3 is TGTGCCAGTAGCTTTAGCGGGGGGGGGCCCCAGAACGCGCAGTATTTT. It encodes CASSFSGGGPQNAQYF.

This rearrangement joins TRBV12-3 or TRBV12-4 to TRBJ2-3; D is unclear. With 6 bases removed from V and 5 bases from J, the gap between germline ends came to 9 bases. The CDR3 spans 12 residues. As DNA, the CDR3 is TGTGCCAGCAGATCGGGCAGAGATACGCAGTATTTT. It yields the protein CASRSGRDTQYF.

To note about this clonotype: Compared with germline, one end of the junction differs, possibly owing to a read error. This CDR3 reads CASSTGTGAERGGHTF. DNA of the CDR3: TGTGCCAGCAGCACCGGGACAGGCGCCGAGCGGGGTGGCCACACCTTC. The chain links TRBV6-2 or TRBV6-3 to TRBJ1-2, with TRBD1 matching over 8 bases. The CDR3 has 16 amino acids. The germline gives CDR1 MNHEY, CDR2 SVGEGT.

This clonotype was seen more than once but under ten times. The rearrangement links TRBV12-3 or TRBV12-4 to TRBJ2-1, with a possible D match to TRBD2 (5 bases). The CDR3 extends over 12 amino acids. V was pared by 5 bases and J by 9 bases, with 11 bases between. CDR3 in DNA: TGTGCCAGCAGTCGCACCGAGGGTGAGCAGTTCTTC. Translating gives CASSRTEGEQFF.

V gene TRBV7-6 combines with J gene TRBJ1-1; no clear D gene. The CDR3 is 15 amino acids. V was shortened by 5 bases and J by 2 bases, with 15 bases between the two germline ends. Germline V gene data show CDR1 as SGHVS and CDR2 as FNYEAQ. CDR3 sequence: CASSLGLGLNTEAFF. The CDR3 DNA reads as TGTGCCAGCAGCCTGGGCCTTGGTCTTAACACTGAAGCTTTCTTT.

The rearrangement uses TRBV20-1 and TRBJ1-1; D unclear. V was pared by 0 bases and J by 1 base, with 18 bases between. This CDR3 is 17 amino acids long. Germline-derived CDR1 and CDR2 are DFQATT and SNEGSKA (reference sequence). This CDR3 is CSARDLGENETNTEAFF. The CDR3 nucleotides are TGCAGTGCTAGAGATCTTGGCGAGAACGAGACGAACACTGAAGCTTTCTTT.

Details on this clonotype: With a much larger clone just one base away, this may be a read error. The chain joins TRBV6-2 or TRBV6-3 to TRBJ1-2; TRBD1 agrees at 9 bases. Germline CDR1 is MNHEY and CDR2 is SVGEGT. The trim removed 5 bases at V and 4 bases at J, leaving 8 bases unmatched. The CDR3 runs to 15 residues. This CDR3 reads CASSLGQGKRYGYTF. CDR3 coding DNA: TGTGCCAGCAGTCTAGGACAGGGGAAACGCTATGGCTACACCTTC.